This T cell receptor beta chain was sequenced for a study of spatial heterogeneity in lung cancer. Time point defined: sample taken at primary tumor resection. Study-wide points: Within tumors, counts of expanded alpha and beta TCRs tracked tumor mutation counts.

In TCRdb, the 5' RACE reads were re-called with MiXCR into one record per CDR3 protein. Of about 21,000 distinct CDR3 sequences in the sample, over 2.5% were seen once. This CDR3 region has 13 residues. The V gene's germline CDR1 is MNHEY and CDR2 SMNVEV (reference sequence). V shed 8 bases and J shed 7 bases, with 17 bases lying between them. This clonotype was picked up many times. Its antigen is unknown. This sample comprised lung tumor tissue, obtained at surgery. This clonotype was obtained from a male donor with early-stage non-small cell lung cancer. The chain joins TRBV27 to TRBJ2-5; perhaps D is TRBD1 or TRBD2 (5 bases each). The CDR3 sequence: CASPRGVQWTQYF. CDR3 DNA: TGTGCCAGCCCCCGGGGCGTTCAATGGACCCAGTACTTC.